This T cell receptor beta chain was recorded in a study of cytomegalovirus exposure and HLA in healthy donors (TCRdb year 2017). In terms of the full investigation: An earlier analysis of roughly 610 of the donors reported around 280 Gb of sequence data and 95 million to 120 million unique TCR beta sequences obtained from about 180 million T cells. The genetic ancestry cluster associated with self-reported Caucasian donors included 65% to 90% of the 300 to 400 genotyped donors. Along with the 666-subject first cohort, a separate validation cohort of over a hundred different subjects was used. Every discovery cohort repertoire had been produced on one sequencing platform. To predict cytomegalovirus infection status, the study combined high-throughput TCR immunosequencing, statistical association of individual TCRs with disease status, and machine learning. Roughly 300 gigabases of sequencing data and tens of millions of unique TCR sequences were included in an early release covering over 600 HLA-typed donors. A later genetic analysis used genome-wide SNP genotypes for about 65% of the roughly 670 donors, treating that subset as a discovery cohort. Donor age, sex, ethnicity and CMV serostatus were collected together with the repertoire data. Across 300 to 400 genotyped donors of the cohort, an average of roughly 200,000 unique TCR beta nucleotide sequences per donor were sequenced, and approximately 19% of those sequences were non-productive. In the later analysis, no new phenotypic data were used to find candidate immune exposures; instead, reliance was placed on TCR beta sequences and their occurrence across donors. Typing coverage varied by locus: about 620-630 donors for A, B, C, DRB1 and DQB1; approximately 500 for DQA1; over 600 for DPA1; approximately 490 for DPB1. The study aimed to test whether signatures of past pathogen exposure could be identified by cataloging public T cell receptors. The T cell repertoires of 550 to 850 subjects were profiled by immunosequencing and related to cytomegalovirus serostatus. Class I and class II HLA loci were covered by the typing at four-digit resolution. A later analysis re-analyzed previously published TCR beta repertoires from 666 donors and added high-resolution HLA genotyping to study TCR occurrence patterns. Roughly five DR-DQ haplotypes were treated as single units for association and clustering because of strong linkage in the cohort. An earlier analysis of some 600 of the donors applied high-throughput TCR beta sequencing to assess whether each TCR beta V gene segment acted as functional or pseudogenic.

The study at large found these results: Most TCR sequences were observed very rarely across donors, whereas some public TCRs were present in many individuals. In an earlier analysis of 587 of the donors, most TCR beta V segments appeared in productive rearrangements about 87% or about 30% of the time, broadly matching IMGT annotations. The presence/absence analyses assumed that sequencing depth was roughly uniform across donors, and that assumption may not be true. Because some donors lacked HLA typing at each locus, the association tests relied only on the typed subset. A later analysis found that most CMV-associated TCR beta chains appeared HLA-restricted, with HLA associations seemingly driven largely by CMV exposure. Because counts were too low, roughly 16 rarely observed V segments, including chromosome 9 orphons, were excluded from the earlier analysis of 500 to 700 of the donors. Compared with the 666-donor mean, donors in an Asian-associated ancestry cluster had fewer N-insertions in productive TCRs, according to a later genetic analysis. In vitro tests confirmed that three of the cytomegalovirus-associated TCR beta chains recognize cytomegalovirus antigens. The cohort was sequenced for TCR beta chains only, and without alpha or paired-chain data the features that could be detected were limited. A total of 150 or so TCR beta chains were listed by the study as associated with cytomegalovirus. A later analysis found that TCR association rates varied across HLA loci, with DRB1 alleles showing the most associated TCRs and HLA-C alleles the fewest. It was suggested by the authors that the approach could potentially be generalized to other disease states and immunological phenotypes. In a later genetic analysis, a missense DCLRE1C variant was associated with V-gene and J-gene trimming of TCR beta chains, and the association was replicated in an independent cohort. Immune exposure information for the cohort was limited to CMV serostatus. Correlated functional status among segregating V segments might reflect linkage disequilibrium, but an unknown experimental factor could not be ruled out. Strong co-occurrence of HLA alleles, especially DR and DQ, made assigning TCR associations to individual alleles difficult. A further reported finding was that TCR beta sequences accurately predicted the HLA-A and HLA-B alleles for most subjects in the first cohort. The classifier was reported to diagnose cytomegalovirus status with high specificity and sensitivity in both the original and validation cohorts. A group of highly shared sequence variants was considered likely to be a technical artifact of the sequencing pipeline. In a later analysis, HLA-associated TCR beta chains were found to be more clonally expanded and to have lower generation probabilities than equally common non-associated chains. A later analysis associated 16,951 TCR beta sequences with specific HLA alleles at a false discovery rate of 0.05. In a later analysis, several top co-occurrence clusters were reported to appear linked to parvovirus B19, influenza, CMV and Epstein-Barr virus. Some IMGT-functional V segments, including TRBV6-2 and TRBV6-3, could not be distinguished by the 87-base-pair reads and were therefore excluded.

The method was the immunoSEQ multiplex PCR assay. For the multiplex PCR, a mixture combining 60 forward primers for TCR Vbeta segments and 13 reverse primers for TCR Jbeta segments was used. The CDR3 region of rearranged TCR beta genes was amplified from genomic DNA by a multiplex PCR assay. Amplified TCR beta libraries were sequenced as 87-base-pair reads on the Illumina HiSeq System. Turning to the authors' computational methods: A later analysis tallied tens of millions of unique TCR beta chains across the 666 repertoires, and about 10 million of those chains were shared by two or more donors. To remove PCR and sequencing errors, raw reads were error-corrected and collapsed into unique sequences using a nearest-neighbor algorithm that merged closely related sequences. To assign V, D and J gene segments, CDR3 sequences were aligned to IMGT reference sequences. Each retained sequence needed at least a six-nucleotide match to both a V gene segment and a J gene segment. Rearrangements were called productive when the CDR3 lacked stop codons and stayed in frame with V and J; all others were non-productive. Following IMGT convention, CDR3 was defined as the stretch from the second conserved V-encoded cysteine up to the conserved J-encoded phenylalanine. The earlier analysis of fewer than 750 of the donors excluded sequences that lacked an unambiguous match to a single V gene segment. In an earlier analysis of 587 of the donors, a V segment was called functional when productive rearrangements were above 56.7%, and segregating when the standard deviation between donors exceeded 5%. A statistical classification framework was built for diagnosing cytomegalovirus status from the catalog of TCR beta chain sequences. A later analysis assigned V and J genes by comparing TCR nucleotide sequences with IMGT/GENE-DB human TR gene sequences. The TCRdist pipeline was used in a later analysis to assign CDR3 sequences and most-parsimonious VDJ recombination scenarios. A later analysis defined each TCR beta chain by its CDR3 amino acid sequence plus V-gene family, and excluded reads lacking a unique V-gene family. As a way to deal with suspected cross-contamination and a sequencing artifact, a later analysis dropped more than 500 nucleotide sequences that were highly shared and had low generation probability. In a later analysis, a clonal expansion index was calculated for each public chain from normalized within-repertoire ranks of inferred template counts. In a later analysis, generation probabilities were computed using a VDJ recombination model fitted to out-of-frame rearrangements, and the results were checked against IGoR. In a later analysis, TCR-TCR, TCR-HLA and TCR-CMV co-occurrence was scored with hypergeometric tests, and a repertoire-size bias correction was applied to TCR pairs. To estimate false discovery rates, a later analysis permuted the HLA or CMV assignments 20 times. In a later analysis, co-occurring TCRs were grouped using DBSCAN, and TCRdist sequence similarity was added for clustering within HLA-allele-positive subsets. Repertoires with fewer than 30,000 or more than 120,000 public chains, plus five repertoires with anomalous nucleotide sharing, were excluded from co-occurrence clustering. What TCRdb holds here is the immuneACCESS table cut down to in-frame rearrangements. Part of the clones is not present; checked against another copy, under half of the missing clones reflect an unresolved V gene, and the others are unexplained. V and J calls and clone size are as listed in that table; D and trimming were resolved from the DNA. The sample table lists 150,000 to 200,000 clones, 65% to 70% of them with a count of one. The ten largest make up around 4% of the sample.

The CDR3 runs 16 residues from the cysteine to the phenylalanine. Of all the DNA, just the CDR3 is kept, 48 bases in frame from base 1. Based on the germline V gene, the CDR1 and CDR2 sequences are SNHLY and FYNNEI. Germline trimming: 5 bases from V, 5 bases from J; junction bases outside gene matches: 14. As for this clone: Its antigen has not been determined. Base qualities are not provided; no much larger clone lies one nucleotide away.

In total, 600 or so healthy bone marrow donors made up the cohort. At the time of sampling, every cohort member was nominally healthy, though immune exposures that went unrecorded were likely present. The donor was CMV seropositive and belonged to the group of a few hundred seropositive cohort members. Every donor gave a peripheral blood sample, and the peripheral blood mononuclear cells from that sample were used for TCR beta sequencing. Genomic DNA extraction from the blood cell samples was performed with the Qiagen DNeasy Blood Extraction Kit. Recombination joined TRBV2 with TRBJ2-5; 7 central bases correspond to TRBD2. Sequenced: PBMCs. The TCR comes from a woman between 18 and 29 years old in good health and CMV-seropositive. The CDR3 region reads CASSLGLVIIQETQYF. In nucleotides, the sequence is TGTGCCAGCAGTCTAGGACTAGTGATTATACAGGAGACCCAGTACTTC.